Below, 5 T cell receptor beta chains from the same sample are listed, as sequenced in a study of cytomegalovirus exposure and HLA in healthy donors. With 60 Vbeta and 13 Jbeta primers, the PCR was carried out. This table comes from immunoSEQ multiplex PCR, and its TCRdb copy is limited to in-frame clones, with some not included. The data contain under 150,000 clones, around 80% of them singletons. The material sequenced was PBMCs. Source of these receptors: a man aged 40-55 years in good health and CMV-seropositive.

This rearrangement joins TRBV7-6 to TRBJ2-3; 14 nucleotides match TRBD2. The CDR3 runs 18 residues. V shed 10 bases and J 5 bases; nucleotides not matched to a gene: 17. Germline CDR1 and CDR2: SGHVS and FNYEAQ. CDR3 sequence reads: CATGRDRPGLAGEDTQYF. DNA of the CDR3: TGTGCCACTGGAAGAGACAGGCCGGGACTAGCGGGAGAAGATACGCAGTATTTT. Together with reference TRBV7-6 and TRBJ2-3, the CDR3 gives the full variable domain: GAGVSQSPRYKVTKRGQDVALRCDPISGHVSLYWYRQALGQGPEFLTYFNYEAQQDKSGLPNDRFSAERPEGSISTLTIQRTEQRDSAMYRCATGRDRPGLAGEDTQYFGPGTRLTVL.

This rearrangement joins TRBV6-4 to TRBJ2-5, with D perhaps matching TRBD2 (5 bases). Germline V gene sequence: CDR1 MRHNA, CDR2 SNTAGT. Trimming cost V 3 bases and J 5 bases, with 19 bases left between them. The CDR3 covers 16 residues. CDR3 nucleotide sequence: TGTGCCAGCAGTGATAAAGACCGGTTTAGAGGGGAGACCCAGTACTTC. Translated, it gives CASSDKDRFRGETQYF.

The chain links TRBV7-9 to TRBJ1-2; 9 nucleotides align to TRBD1. CDR3 length: 16 amino acids. The ends lost 2 bases at V and 6 bases at J; junction bases unmatched: 10. Germline V gene sequence: CDR1 SEHNR, CDR2 FQNEAQ (reference sequence). The CDR3 DNA sequence: TGTGCCAGCAGCTTACTACAGCGGGGACAGGGTAATGGCTACACCTTC. This sequence encodes CASSLLQRGQGNGYTF. Full variable domain (remainder filled in from reference TRBV7-9 and TRBJ1-2): DTGVSQNPRHKITKRGQNVTFRCDPISEHNRLYWYRQTLGQGPEFLTYFQNEAQLEKSRLLSDRFSAERPKGSFSTLEIQRTEQGDSAMYLCASSLLQRGQGNGYTFGSGTRLTVV.

Only a few counts were recorded for this clone. The chain recombines TRBV6-6 with TRBJ2-7; D is possibly TRBD1 (7 bases). This CDR3 spans 13 amino acids. Germline CDR1 is MNHNY and CDR2 is SVGAGI (reference sequence). V was cut by 5 bases and J by 6 bases, with 14 bases left in between. The CDR3 nucleotides read TGTGCCAGCAGTGGACAGGACTATCTCGAGCAGTACTTC. Translated: CASSGQDYLEQYF.

This chain uses TRBV19 with TRBJ1-2; TRBD1 is a possible D gene (5 bases). Germline CDR1 reads LNHDA; CDR2 reads SQIVND (reference sequence). V was clipped by 5 bases and J by 8 bases, with 12 bases between them. The CDR3 totals 12 residues. The CDR3 loop is CASSLGGVGYTF. In DNA form, the CDR3 reads TGTGCCAGTAGTTTGGGGGGAGTAGGCTACACCTTC.